The sequence of this T cell receptor beta chain was determined in a study of PD-1 blockade in classical Hodgkin lymphoma. Brentuximab vedotin exposure varied, and every patient relapsed after autologous stem cell transplantation. This CDR3 is built from 16 residues. Germline CDR1 MDHEN, CDR2 SYDVKM. Measured with immunoSEQ multiplex PCR; TCRdb has only the in-frame clones, and not every one. The table has 84,000 or so clones, about nine tenths seen once. For this clone: Relative to the germline gene, one junction end is altered; a read error may explain this.

This TCR was sampled from a human donor with classical Hodgkin lymphoma. Source: peripheral blood mononuclear cells (PBMCs), taken before the second cycle of nivolumab. V usage is TRBV28 and J usage is TRBJ2-3, with 11 positions matching TRBD1. This CDR3 reads CASSTVRTGGTDTQYF. The CDR3 nucleotides are TGTGCCAGCAGTACGGTTAGGACAGGGGGCACTGATACGCAGTATTTT.